The 30 T cell receptor beta chains in this list originate from one sample, sequenced in a study of blood T cell repertoires in COVID-19. This table comes from immunoSEQ multiplex PCR, and its TCRdb copy is limited to in-frame clones, with some not included. The sample includes 200,000 to 250,000 clones, approximately 83% of them seen just once. The specimen was PBMCs or T cells enriched from blood (not recorded which). Receptors originate from an older woman who had recovered from COVID-19.

The chain employs TRBV3-1 (or the pseudogene TRBV3-2) and TRBJ1-2; D not resolved. Germline V gene data show CDR1 as LGHDT and CDR2 as YNNKEL (reference sequence). The CDR3 is made up of 12 amino acids. V was shortened by 1 base and J by 4 bases, with 4 bases between the two germline ends. The CDR3, as DNA: TGTGCCAGCAGCCAAGCCCTCTATGGCTACACCTTC. It translates to CASSQALYGYTF.

The chain carries TRBV7-9 and TRBJ2-2; a possible D gene is TRBD2 (6 bases). CDR3 length: 16 residues. Trimming removed 1 base from V and 6 bases from J, with 15 bases in between. Germline-derived CDR1 and CDR2 are SEHNR and FQNEAQ (reference sequence). The CDR3 loop reads CASSLERVLGPGELFF. The CDR3 nucleotides are TGTGCCAGCAGCTTAGAGCGGGTCCTCGGTCCCGGGGAGCTGTTTTTT. Supplemented by reference TRBV7-9 and TRBJ2-2, the full variable domain reads DTGVSQNPRHKITKRGQNVTFRCDPISEHNRLYWYRQTLGQGPEFLTYFQNEAQLEKSRLLSDRFSAERPKGSFSTLEIQRTEQGDSAMYLCASSLERVLGPGELFFGEGSRLTVL.

The genes are TRBV11-2 and TRBJ2-3; maybe TRBD2 (7 bases). The CDR3 loop spans 16 amino acids. V dropped 5 bases and J dropped 0 bases, with 15 bases sitting between them. Germline CDR1 SGHAT, CDR2 FQNNGV. CDR3 bases: TGTGCCAGCAGCCCCTGGGGAGGGGGTAGCACAGATACGCAGTATTTT. It specifies CASSPWGGGSTDTQYF.

The chain is built from TRBV5-1 and TRBJ1-6; D may be TRBD1 (5 bases). The CDR3 runs to 13 residues. Germline V CDR1 and CDR2: SGHRS, YFSETQ. V was cut by 4 bases and J by 15 bases, with 17 bases left in between. The CDR3 coding sequence is TGCGCCAGCAGCCCCCCCAGCGGGACTGACCTCCACTTT. The encoded protein is CASSPPSGTDLHF.

This chain uses TRBV9 with TRBJ2-2; D not resolved. This CDR3 has 12 residues. The V and J ends lost 4 bases and 2 bases respectively, with 3 bases between them. Germline V gives CDR1 SGDLS, CDR2 YYNGEE. CDR3 sequence reads: CASSLNTGELFF. In DNA, the CDR3 is TGTGCCAGCAGCTTAAACACCGGGGAGCTGTTTTTT.

The gene calls are TRBV7-2 and TRBJ1-5; 10 nucleotides align to TRBD1. There are 14 residues in the CDR3. CDR1 is SGHTA, CDR2 FQGNSA, per germline. The J segment lost 7 bases and the V segment lost 5 bases, leaving 5 bases of the junction unmatched. CDR3 DNA sequence: TGTGCCAGCAGCGCGGACAGGGGGAACCAGCCCCAGCATTTT. Its translation: CASSADRGNQPQHF. Full variable domain (outside the CDR3, taken from reference TRBV7-2 and TRBJ1-5): GAGVSQSPSNKVTEKGKDVELRCDPISGHTALYWYRQSLGQGLEFLIYFQGNSAPDKSGLPSDRFSAERTGGSVSTLTIQRTQQEDSAVYLCASSADRGNQPQHFGDGTRLSIL.

The rearrangement links TRBV7-9 to TRBJ1-3, with D possibly TRBD1 on 6 matching bases. Trimming cost V 2 bases and J 0 bases, with 8 bases left between them. The CDR3 is made up of 15 amino acids. Germline loops: CDR1 SEHNR, CDR2 FQNEAQ (reference sequence). The DNA of the CDR3 is TGTGCCAGCAGCTTAACAGGGCCCTCTGGAAACACCATATATTTT. This gives the protein CASSLTGPSGNTIYF.

This sequence joins TRBV18 and TRBJ2-7; no clear D. Trimming took off 0 bases at V and 0 bases at J, with 6 bases between the two ends. The CDR3 spans 14 residues. Germline V gene sequence: CDR1 KGHSH, CDR2 LQKENI. This CDR3 is CASSPPGTSYEQYF. The CDR3 region has the DNA TGTGCCAGCTCACCACCGGGCACCTCCTACGAGCAGTACTTC.

This clone showed up just a few times. This CDR3 reads CASSEPSGSGNTEAFF. As DNA, the CDR3 is TGCGCCAGCAGTGAGCCGAGCGGCAGTGGGAACACTGAAGCTTTCTTT. The V call is TRBV10-2, the J call TRBJ1-1, with D unclear. V was pared by 2 bases and J by 1 base, with 14 bases between. CDR1 is WSHSY and CDR2 is SAAADI in the germline V gene. The CDR3 loop spans 16 amino acids.

The chain joins TRBV2 to TRBJ2-2; possibly TRBD2 for D (6 bases). CDR3 length: 13 amino acids. V lost 6 bases to trimming and J lost 5 bases, with 10 bases between them. Per the germline V gene, CDR1 is SNHLY and CDR2 is FYNNEI. DNA for the CDR3: TGTGCCAGCAGAGGGGCGGGGACCGGGGAGCTGTTTTTT. Protein product: CASRGAGTGELFF.

The sample holds many counts of this clone. The DNA for the CDR3 is TGTGCCAGCAGTCGAACGGGAGACTACACTGAAGCTTTCTTT. This translates into CASSRTGDYTEAFF. The chain carries TRBV6-2 or TRBV6-3 and TRBJ1-1; D remains ambiguous. The V end was cut by 5 bases, the J end by 3 bases, with 13 bases between. The CDR3 has 14 residues. Per the germline V gene, CDR1 is MNHEY and CDR2 is SVGEGT.

The chain recombines TRBV6-2 or TRBV6-3 with TRBJ2-5, with D unresolved. The V end was cut by 5 bases, the J end by 5 bases, with 9 bases between. Germline-derived CDR1 and CDR2 are MNHEY and SVGEGT. This CDR3 region has 12 residues. CDR3 bases: TGTGCCAGCAGTCTGCGTCGGGAGACCCAGTACTTC. Translating it yields CASSLRRETQYF.

The chain employs TRBV3-1 (or the pseudogene TRBV3-2) and TRBJ2-5; D is undetermined. This CDR3 comprises 13 residues. Germline-derived CDR1 and CDR2 are LGHDT and YNNKEL (reference sequence). V was cut by 3 bases and J by 5 bases, with 10 bases left in between. CDR3 region: CASSQWQSETQYF. The CDR3 DNA reads as TGTGCCAGCAGCCAGTGGCAATCCGAGACCCAGTACTTC.

The chain employs TRBV19 and TRBJ1-4; D is ambiguous. CDR1 and CDR2 from the germline V gene are LNHDA and SQIVND (reference sequence). The CDR3 has 14 residues. Trimming shortened V by 1 base and J by 7 bases, and 10 bases separated the two germline ends. This CDR3 reads CASSIGTASEKLFF. CDR3 bases: TGTGCCAGTAGTATAGGGACTGCGAGTGAAAAACTGTTTTTT.

Many counts were recorded for this clone. This chain joins TRBV14 and TRBJ2-7, with D maybe TRBD2 (5 bases). Per germline, CDR1 SGHDN and CDR2 FVKESK. Trimming took 1 base from V and 9 from J, leaving 7 bases between them. The CDR3 loop spans 11 amino acids. CDR3 in amino acids: CASSQGTRQYF. Written as DNA, the CDR3 is TGTGCCAGCAGCCAAGGGACTCGGCAGTACTTC.

The chain recombines TRBV6-5 with TRBJ1-2; the match to TRBD1 covers 9 bases. The CDR3 consists of 15 residues. V lost 2 bases, J lost 8 bases, and 9 bases stayed unmatched. Germline CDR1 reads MNHEY; CDR2 reads SVGAGI. The CDR3 loop is CASSYTYTGGGGYTF. The CDR3 region has the DNA TGTGCCAGCAGTTACACCTACACAGGGGGCGGGGGCTACACCTTC.

This chain links TRBV5-5 with TRBJ2-7; D uncertain. Looked up from germline, CDR1 is SGHKS and CDR2 is YYEKEE (reference sequence). The CDR3 contains 13 residues. Trimming left V 1 base short and J 5 bases short, with 10 bases between. In nucleotides, the CDR3 is TGTGCCAGCAGCTTGTTAGTACAGAACGAGCAGTACTTC. This translates into CASSLLVQNEQYF.

About this clone itself: Other DNA sequences in the same sample also yield this CDR3. The rearrangement joins TRBV7-3 to TRBJ1-1, with D unclear. V was pared by 0 bases and J by 5 bases, with 7 bases between. The CDR3 is 13 amino acids. Germline values: CDR1 SGHTA, CDR2 FQGTGA. The CDR3 here is CASSLTPRTEAFF. The DNA of the CDR3 is TGTGCCAGCAGCTTAACCCCCCGGACTGAAGCTTTCTTT.

The chain joins TRBV19 to TRBJ2-1, with a weak D call TRBD2 (5 bases). With 1 base removed from V and 10 bases from J, the gap between germline ends came to 14 bases. Germline assignment: CDR1 LNHDA and CDR2 SQIVND (reference sequence). The CDR3 is 14 amino acids. CDR3 coding DNA: TGTGCCAGTAGTATAGGGACTCCGAATGCGGAGCAGTTCTTC. Translated, it gives CASSIGTPNAEQFF.

This clone has just one count. This chain connects TRBV7-9 to TRBJ2-5; TRBD2 matches 7 bases. Germline values: CDR1 SEHNR, CDR2 FQNEAQ (reference sequence). The CDR3 runs 14 residues. J was trimmed by 5 bases and V by 5 bases; bases with no gene match: 8. The CDR3 bases are TGTGCCAGCAGCGTAAGACTAGCCGGCGAGACCCAGTACTTC. Encoded protein: CASSVRLAGETQYF. Looking up the rest from reference TRBV7-9 and TRBJ2-5 gives the full variable domain: DTGVSQNPRHKITKRGQNVTFRCDPISEHNRLYWYRQTLGQGPEFLTYFQNEAQLEKSRLLSDRFSAERPKGSFSTLEIQRTEQGDSAMYLCASSVRLAGETQYFGPGTRLLVL.

This clone was detected once. The rearrangement uses TRBV18 and TRBJ2-7; D gene unclear. Germline lookup yields CDR1 KGHSH and CDR2 LQKENI. Between the trimmed V and J ends, which lost 3 bases and 0 bases, there was a span of 6 bases. The CDR3 has 13 amino acids. In DNA, the CDR3 is TGTGCCAGCTCACCCACAAACTCCTACGAGCAGTACTTC. Translating it yields CASSPTNSYEQYF.

The genes are TRBV5-4 and TRBJ2-1; TRBD2 agrees at 10 bases. V lost 0 bases to trimming and J lost 1 base; unmatched junction nucleotides: 1. This CDR3 contains 16 residues. Germline assignment: CDR1 SGHNT and CDR2 YYREEE (reference sequence). The CDR3 loop reads CASSLASGSSYNEQFF. CDR3 DNA sequence: TGTGCCAGCAGCTTGGCTAGCGGGAGTTCCTACAATGAGCAGTTCTTC.

The chain couples TRBV5-4 to TRBJ1-4; 9 bases agree with TRBD1. Germline V gene lookup returns CDR1 SGHNT and CDR2 YYREEE (reference sequence). The V and J ends lost 4 bases and 7 bases, in that order; junction bases with no gene match: 11. The CDR3 is made up of 16 amino acids. The CDR3 DNA reads TGTGCCAGCAGCGATTACAGGGGGCGCGGAGTTGAAAAACTGTTTTTT. It codes for CASSDYRGRGVEKLFF.

The rearrangement links TRBV5-1 to TRBJ2-1, with 11 bases that match TRBD2. Looked up from germline, CDR1 is SGHRS and CDR2 is YFSETQ. The CDR3 length is 15 residues. With V trimmed by 3 bases and J by 8 bases, 7 bases remained unmatched. The CDR3 DNA reads TGCGCCAGCAGCTCCCGACTAGCGGGAAGCGATGAGCAGTTCTTC. Its protein is CASSSRLAGSDEQFF. The variable domain in full, with the rest retrieved from reference TRBV5-1 and TRBJ2-1, is KAGVTQTPRYLIKTRGQQVTLSCSPISGHRSVSWYQQTPGQGLQFLFEYFSETQRNKGNFPGRFSGRQFSNSRSEMNVSTLELGDSALYLCASSSRLAGSDEQFFGPGTRLTVL.

This chain links TRBV29-1 with TRBJ2-2; 7 positions agree with TRBD2. The CDR3 is 14 amino acids. The germline V gene encodes CDR1 SQVTM and CDR2 ANQGSEA. Germline trimming cut 7 bases from V and 9 bases from J; bases unmatched to any gene: 14. The CDR3 DNA follows: TGCAGCGCGGAAACGGGGGAGACTAGCCGGGAGCTGTTTTTT. Translation: CSAETGETSRELFF.

This chain connects TRBV3-1 (or the pseudogene TRBV3-2) to TRBJ1-1; D is uncertain. Looked up from germline, CDR1 is LGHDT and CDR2 is YNNKEL (reference sequence). The length of the CDR3 is 14 residues. Trimming took 1 base from V and 3 from J, leaving 9 bases between them. For the CDR3, the DNA is TGTGCCAGCAGCCAAGCCGGGAGGGACACTGAAGCTTTCTTT. Translating it yields CASSQAGRDTEAFF.

The CDR3 region has the DNA TGTGCCAGCTCAGCGGACAGGGTAGAGGGGGCTGAAGCTTTCTTT. It is translated as CASSADRVEGAEAFF. The chain combines TRBV18 with TRBJ1-1; 8 bases are shared with TRBD1. CDR1 and CDR2 (germline): KGHSH, LQKENI. The CDR3 runs 15 residues. J lost 6 bases, V lost 5 bases, and 11 bases had no gene match.

This chain links TRBV21-1 with TRBJ2-5; the table's D gene call, TRBD2, was not cross checked with the DNA. TRBV21-1 is a pseudogene segment. This CDR3 is built from 15 residues. CDR3 sequence: CASSNINRLQETQYF. CDR3 DNA: TGTGCCAGCAGCAACATAAATAGATTGCAAGAGACCCAGTACTTC.

This rearrangement joins TRBV29-1 to TRBJ1-3; D is ambiguous. CDR1 SQVTM and CDR2 ANQGSEA come from the germline V gene. The CDR3 extends over 12 amino acids. Trimming stripped 7 bases from V and 0 bases from J, with 7 bases between. The CDR3 nucleotides are TGCAGCGCCCGTTCCTCTGGAAACACCATATATTTT. Translation: CSARSSGNTIYF.

This chain joins TRBV24-1 and TRBJ1-2; D might be TRBD1 (6 bases). V shed 1 base and J shed 6 bases, with 14 bases lying between them. CDR3 length equals 15 residues. Germline-derived CDR1 and CDR2 are KGHDR and SFDVKD. The CDR3 nucleotides are TGTGCCACCAGTGATTTAAGGGGGGGCGCTAATGGCTACACCTTC. Its protein product is CATSDLRGGANGYTF.